The 24 T cell receptor beta chains below all came from one sample that was sequenced in a study of T cell changes during pregnancy in multiple sclerosis (dated by TCRdb to 2018 to 2020). The library was obtained by the immunoSEQ multiplex PCR assay. TCRdb holds this immuneACCESS table with in-frame rearrangements only. Some clones are missing; in checked studies, unresolved V genes explain under half, and the rest has no known cause. Within this sample are about 110,000 clones, with less than 95% of them counted one time only. Together, the top ten hold 0.78% of the sample. Sequences were derived from peripheral blood, sampled in the third trimester of pregnancy. These receptors were taken from a female donor in good health, enrolled as a control in a pregnancy study.

V is TRBV7-7 and J is TRBJ2-1; the match to TRBD1 covers 7 bases. Germline assignment: CDR1 SSHAT and CDR2 FNYEAQ (reference sequence). V was pared by 3 bases and J by 5 bases, with 1 base of the junction left unmatched. This CDR3 contains 13 residues. In DNA form, the CDR3 reads TGTGCCAGCAGCTTGGACAGGAACAATGAGCAGTTCTTC. As protein: CASSLDRNNEQFF. The full variable domain, with the rest looked up from reference TRBV7-7 and TRBJ2-1, is GAGVSQSPRYKVTKRGQDVTLRCDPISSHATLYWYQQALGQGPEFLTYFNYEAQPDKSGLPSDRFSAERPEGSISTLTIQRTEQRDSAMYRCASSLDRNNEQFFGPGTRLTVL.

V is TRBV11-2 and J is TRBJ2-1; possible D gene TRBD2, 6 bases. The germline CDR1 and CDR2 sequences are SGHAT and FQNNGV. V lost 0 bases and J lost 7, with 7 bases in between. The CDR3 covers 13 residues. CDR3 nucleotides: TGTGCCAGCAGCTTAGATCGGGGGAATGAGCAGTTCTTC. Protein: CASSLDRGNEQFF.

The CDR3 reads CASSVAGTGGVGTGELFF. The CDR3 bases are TGTGCCAGCAGCGTAGCTGGGACAGGGGGTGTCGGCACCGGGGAGCTGTTTTTT. J is TRBJ2-2 and V is TRBV9; 11 positions agree with TRBD1. The germline CDR1 and CDR2 sequences are SGDLS and YYNGEE. The CDR3 runs 18 residues. V was clipped by 0 bases and J by 4 bases; unmatched bases: 8.

This chain uses TRBV9 with TRBJ1-4; 8 bases fit TRBD1. The CDR3 totals 16 residues. Germline values: CDR1 SGDLS, CDR2 YYNGEE. V was pared by 1 base and J by 4 bases, with 6 bases of the junction left unmatched. CDR3 nucleotide sequence: TGTGCCAGCAGCGTATCCCAGGGGGCATATAATGAAAAACTGTTTTTT. Residues: CASSVSQGAYNEKLFF.

The chain employs TRBV19 and TRBJ2-5; 7 bases match TRBD2. Germline lookup yields CDR1 LNHDA and CDR2 SQIVND (reference sequence). V shed 6 bases and J 4 bases; nucleotides not matched to a gene: 17. The CDR3 has 17 residues. DNA of the CDR3: TGTGCCAGTAGGCCTCGGAGCAGGGCGGGGGTGGCAGAGACCCAGTACTTC. Encoded protein: CASRPRSRAGVAETQYF.

CDR3 sequence (DNA): TGTGCCAGCAGCCCTCTTAGCGGGGGGCCCTACAATGAGCAGTTCTTC. Amino acid sequence: CASSPLSGGPYNEQFF. The chain carries TRBV7-3 and TRBJ2-1; 10 bases fit TRBD2. CDR3 size: 16 residues. V dropped 5 bases and J dropped 2; count of bases not matched to a gene: 6. Germline CDR1 is SGHTA and CDR2 is FQGTGA.

This chain links TRBV25-1 with TRBJ1-1; D perhaps matches TRBD1 (6 bases). The V gene's germline CDR1 is MGHDK and CDR2 SYGVNS. Trimming took off 2 bases at V and 2 bases at J, with 9 bases between the two ends. CDR3 size: 14 residues. The CDR3 region has the DNA TGTGCCAGCAGTGAACTCAGGGGAAACACTGAAGCTTTCTTT. It translates to CASSELRGNTEAFF.

The chain uses TRBV28 and TRBJ1-1; weak D call: TRBD1 (5 bases). This CDR3 is built from 16 residues. Germline assignment: CDR1 MDHEN and CDR2 SYDVKM. V was shortened by 4 bases and J by 3 bases, with 18 bases between the two germline ends. The CDR3 reads CASSYPRAGGDTEAFF. DNA of the CDR3: TGTGCCAGCAGTTACCCTAGAGCGGGGGGGGACACTGAAGCTTTCTTT.

The CDR3 sequence is CASSQERAGEKLFF. CDR3 coding DNA: TGCGCCAGCAGCCAAGAACGAGCAGGGGAAAAACTGTTTTTT. V usage is TRBV4-1 and J usage is TRBJ1-4; D may be TRBD1 (5 bases). V lost 0 bases, J lost 8 bases, and 10 bases lay in between. From germline, CDR1 is MGHRA and CDR2 YSYEKL. CDR3 length equals 14 residues.

The rearrangement links TRBV5-1 to TRBJ1-6; D is unclear. The CDR3 sequence is 16 residues long. V gave up 4 bases and J gave up 5 bases, with 16 bases separating them. Germline CDR1 and CDR2: SGHRS and YFSETQ. CDR3 sequence: CASSPEPGRNNSPLHF. The DNA of the CDR3 is TGCGCCAGCAGCCCCGAGCCCGGGAGAAATAATTCACCCCTCCACTTT.

This clone was picked up a small number of times. This chain joins TRBV30 and TRBJ1-5, with D uncertain. The germline V gene encodes CDR1 GTSNPN and CDR2 SVGIG (reference sequence). The CDR3 is 14 amino acids. Trimming shortened V by 2 bases and J by 3 bases, and 11 bases separated the two germline ends. The CDR3 coding sequence is TGTGCCTGGAGTCGCGGAGAGACCAATCAGCCCCAGCATTTT. Translated: CAWSRGETNQPQHF.

The chain uses TRBV18 and TRBJ2-2; D may be TRBD1 (5 bases). The CDR3 is made up of 16 amino acids. Looked up from germline, CDR1 is KGHSH and CDR2 is LQKENI. V lost 3 bases and J lost 2, with 13 bases in between. The CDR3 DNA sequence: TGTGCCAGCTCACCCCCCCAGGGCTTAAACACCGGGGAGCTGTTTTTT. Its protein is CASSPPQGLNTGELFF.

This chain connects TRBV5-1 to TRBJ2-5, with 9 bases matching TRBD1. V trimming: 4 bases; J trimming: 5 bases; junction bases outside the gene matches: 12. The CDR3 is 16 amino acids. CDR1 and CDR2 from the germline V gene are SGHRS and YFSETQ. Written as DNA, the CDR3 is TGCGCCAGCAGCATAAATACAGGGGGCACCCAGGAGACCCAGTACTTC. This translates into CASSINTGGTQETQYF.

The chain links TRBV6-1 to TRBJ2-7; D is unresolved. The CDR3 covers 12 residues. V lost 2 bases and J lost 5, with 7 bases in between. Germline-derived CDR1 and CDR2 are MNHNS and SASEGT. CDR3 sequence (DNA): TGTGCCAGCAGTGAATCCGGTGACGAGCAGTACTTC. Its protein is CASSESGDEQYF.

This sequence joins TRBV11-2 and TRBJ1-1, with a tentative D call TRBD1 (5 bases). Germline lookup yields CDR1 SGHAT and CDR2 FQNNGV. V lost 2 bases and J lost 2, with 6 bases in between. The CDR3 covers 13 residues. The CDR3, as DNA: TGTGCCAGCAGCTTACAGGGAAACACTGAAGCTTTCTTT. The encoded protein is CASSLQGNTEAFF.

The rearrangement uses TRBV4-1 and TRBJ2-3, with a possible D match to TRBD1 (6 bases). The CDR3 is made up of 13 amino acids. Trimming stripped 4 bases from V and 3 bases from J, with 8 bases between. The germline V gene encodes CDR1 MGHRA and CDR2 YSYEKL. The CDR3 DNA is TGCGCCAGCAGCCGAGGACAGACAGATACGCAGTATTTT. Its translation is CASSRGQTDTQYF.

A note on this clone: Other DNA sequences within the sample encode an identical CDR3. V and J are TRBV5-6 and TRBJ1-1; D remains ambiguous. The germline V gene encodes CDR1 SGHDT and CDR2 YYEEEE. This CDR3 contains 14 residues. The V and J ends lost 0 bases and 2 bases respectively, with 8 bases between them. CDR3 amino acids: CASSLGRGNTEAFF. The CDR3, as DNA: TGTGCCAGCAGCTTGGGTCGGGGTAACACTGAAGCTTTCTTT. The whole variable domain, remainder taken from reference TRBV5-6 and TRBJ1-1, is DAGVTQSPTHLIKTRGQQVTLRCSPKSGHDTVSWYQQALGQGPQFIFQYYEEEERQRGNFPDRFSGHQFPNYSSELNVNALLLGDSALYLCASSLGRGNTEAFFGQGTRLTVV.

The chain employs TRBV6-1 and TRBJ2-1; 12 bases line up with TRBD2. V was clipped by 0 bases and J by 4 bases; unmatched bases: 13. The length of the CDR3 is 20 residues. Germline loops: CDR1 MNHNS, CDR2 SASEGT. CDR3 protein: CASSEANLAGGPPIYNEQFF. The CDR3 DNA reads TGTGCCAGCAGTGAAGCTAATCTAGCGGGGGGGCCCCCGATTTACAATGAGCAGTTCTTC.

The chain recombines TRBV30 with TRBJ2-1; no clear D. Per germline, CDR1 GTSNPN and CDR2 SVGIG (reference sequence). The CDR3 totals 15 residues. V was clipped by 0 bases and J by 0 bases, with 9 bases between them. The CDR3 nucleotides read TGTGCCTGGAGTGTACTGCTGAGCTCCTACAATGAGCAGTTCTTC. Protein product: CAWSVLLSSYNEQFF.

This chain links TRBV27 with TRBJ2-2; 9 bases line up with TRBD2. The CDR3 is 17 amino acids. V lost 4 bases and J lost 3; bases outside the gene matches: 9. The germline V gene encodes CDR1 MNHEY and CDR2 SMNVEV (reference sequence). The CDR3 loop is CASSSLGGGAYTGELFF. CDR3 coding DNA: TGTGCCAGCAGTTCCCTTGGCGGGGGGGCCTACACCGGGGAGCTGTTTTTT.

The CDR3, as DNA: TGTGCCAGCTCCCTGGACAGGGTAGGCTACAATGAGCAGTTCTTC. Its protein product is CASSLDRVGYNEQFF. The gene calls are TRBV18 and TRBJ2-1, with 8 bases aligning to TRBD1. After removal of 6 bases from V and 3 bases from J, the junction contained 7 bases not matched to a gene. The CDR3 covers 15 residues. From germline, CDR1 is KGHSH and CDR2 LQKENI.

The CDR3 DNA reads as TGCGCCAGCAGCTTGGTTGCTAGCGGGGGCCCGGGCAATGAGCAGTTCTTC. Translating it yields CASSLVASGGPGNEQFF. V usage is TRBV5-1 and J usage is TRBJ2-1; 10 bases map to TRBD2. Germline trimming cut 0 bases from V and 6 bases from J; bases unmatched to any gene: 9. The CDR3 has 17 residues. CDR1 is SGHRS and CDR2 is YFSETQ in the germline V gene.

This chain joins TRBV2 and TRBJ2-2; no reliable D call. Trimming took off 7 bases at V and 2 bases at J, with 14 bases between the two ends. This CDR3 is 15 amino acids long. Looked up from germline, CDR1 is SNHLY and CDR2 is FYNNEI. The CDR3 protein is CASTKENTNTGELFF. CDR3 nucleotides: TGTGCCAGCACTAAAGAGAATACCAACACCGGGGAGCTGTTTTTT.

This clone was recorded only once. V is TRBV7-6 and J is TRBJ1-2; TRBD1 is a possible D gene (6 bases). The CDR3 consists of 15 residues. The germline V gene encodes CDR1 SGHVS and CDR2 FNYEAQ. V was trimmed by 0 bases and J by 8 bases, leaving 16 bases between them. CDR3 protein: CASSLARPPGEGYTF. In DNA form, the CDR3 reads TGTGCCAGCAGCTTAGCTCGGCCGCCAGGGGAAGGCTACACCTTC.